This T cell receptor beta chain was sequenced during a study of cytomegalovirus exposure and HLA in healthy donors. Both 60 Vbeta primers and 13 Jbeta primers went into the PCR. Data came from immunoSEQ multiplex PCR; TCRdb stores just in-frame clones and leaves some out. The sample lists roughly 130,000 clones; around 80% were seen once. Germline V lookup: CDR1 MDHEN, CDR2 SYDVKM. CDR3 length: 13 amino acids. The V gene lost 6 bases and the J gene lost 5 bases, with 13 bases spanning the gap. Only a few counts were recorded for this clone. The clonotype was recovered from a man between 35 and 55 years old in good health and CMV-seronegative. This chain joins TRBV28 and TRBJ2-5; D may be TRBD2 (6 bases). Sequencing input: PBMCs. This CDR3 is CASRSPGVETQYF. CDR3 nucleotides: TGTGCCAGCAGGTCCCCGGGAGTGGAGACCCAGTACTTC.